This T cell receptor (beta chain) was recorded in a study of blood T cell repertoires in COVID-19. Study background: T cells, B-cell-depleted T cells, or PBMCs supplied cDNA or gDNA.

Participant age was 18 to 89 years, and participants resided in 25 or so US areas. Participants reported their clinical history, and cohort assignment relied on those reports. Resolution of symptoms, clearance, or two negative PCRs was present in recovered Cohort 3 donors. The sample holds a few counts of this clone. The same CDR3 is also encoded by other DNA sequences in this sample. Produced via immunoSEQ multiplex PCR; TCRdb's table is partial and in-frame only. The table records about 270,000 clones, 88% of them present only once. Deletions cut 0 bases from V and 1 base from J, with 7 bases between. The CDR3 covers 14 residues. In germline, CDR1 is SGDLS, CDR2 YYNGEE.

The sample comprised PBMCs or T cells enriched from blood (not recorded which). This clonotype was obtained from a woman between 45 and 65 years old who had recovered from COVID-19. The chain has TRBV9 and TRBJ1-1; unclear D gene. CDR3 in DNA: TGTGCCAGCAGCGTAGGTGGGCAGAACACTGAAGCTTTCTTT. This sequence encodes CASSVGGQNTEAFF.